The source of this T cell receptor (beta chain) is a study of control samples from healthy donors and cancer patients. The repertoire was sequenced with immunoSEQ multiplex PCR; TCRdb's copy has only in-frame clones and lacks some. Among tens of thousands of clones listed, around 96% were seen once. Sequenced: blood. This TCR derives from a woman in her twenties or thirties in good health.

CDR3 loop: CASSYGGGREKLFF. CDR3 nucleotide sequence: TGTGCCAGCAGTTACGGAGGGGGTCGCGAAAAACTGTTTTTT. The V and J genes are TRBV6-5 and TRBJ1-4, with D possibly matching TRBD1 (6 bases). Between the trimmed V and J ends, which lost 2 bases and 8 bases, there was a span of 12 bases. Germline V gene sequence: CDR1 MNHEY, CDR2 SVGAGI. The CDR3 consists of 14 residues.